The subject of this entry is one T cell receptor beta chain. Its specificity is not known. There were TCR beta CDR3 regions amplified from RNA transcripts. HTBI primers were used for first-round RT-PCR of the TCR CDR3. TCRdb called the multiplex PCR reads again in MiXCR, with one record for every CDR3 protein. The sample yields roughly 250,000 distinct CDR3 sequences, 22% seen once. V shed 7 bases, J shed 4 bases, and the junction held 6 bases outside the gene matches. This CDR3 is built from 15 residues. Germline V gene sequence: CDR1 SGHTA, CDR2 FQGNSA. These data come from a study of T cells in Graves' hyperthyroidism and ophthalmopathy. Regarding the study as a whole: Within blood appeared most thyroid clonotypes that had expanded above 0.001.

The sequenced material came from blood. This TCR was recovered from a man aged 30-40 years with Graves' ophthalmopathy. V and J are TRBV7-2 and TRBJ2-2, with TRBD2 matching 10 bases. In DNA, the CDR3 is TGTGCCAGCACCCAGACTAGCGGGTCCACCGGGGAGCTGTTTTTT. This gives the protein CASTQTSGSTGELFF.